The 3 T cell receptor beta chains reported below all come from one sample, sequenced in a study of cytomegalovirus exposure and HLA in healthy donors. Vbeta (60) and Jbeta (13) primers were used in the PCR. The assay was immunoSEQ multiplex PCR, and TCRdb's table has in-frame clones only and misses some. The table lists 130,000 to 150,000 clones, around 80% of them singletons, with about 2.2% in the top ten. The material sequenced was PBMCs. The receptors shown here come from a man aged 25 to 45 in good health and CMV-seronegative.

The rearrangement joins TRBV29-1 to TRBJ1-4, with 12 positions matching TRBD1. The germline gives CDR1 SQVTM, CDR2 ANQGSEA. The CDR3 totals 14 residues. The trim removed 5 bases at V and 7 bases at J, leaving 5 bases unmatched. Written as DNA, the CDR3 is TGCAGCGTTCGGGACAGGGGGCGAAGTGAAAAACTGTTTTTT. Protein: CSVRDRGRSEKLFF.

This sequence joins TRBV5-4 and TRBJ2-7; 8 bases line up with TRBD1. The germline V gene has CDR1 SGHNT and CDR2 YYREEE (reference sequence). V shed 0 bases, J shed 3 bases, and the junction held 5 bases outside the gene matches. This CDR3 is 15 amino acids long. The CDR3: CASSLVGQGLYEQYF. DNA for the CDR3: TGTGCCAGCAGCTTGGTTGGACAGGGCCTCTACGAGCAGTACTTC.

This clone was seen only once. The chain is built from TRBV19 and TRBJ1-2, with D unclear. Per germline, CDR1 LNHDA and CDR2 SQIVND (reference sequence). V was clipped by 2 bases and J by 8 bases, with 15 bases between them. This CDR3 region has 14 residues. In nucleotides, the CDR3 is TGTGCCAGTAGTATATATCCGGGAACGGGAGGCTACACCTTC. Translation gives CASSIYPGTGGYTF. Drawing the rest from reference TRBV19 and TRBJ1-2, the complete variable domain is DGGITQSPKYLFRKEGQNVTLSCEQNLNHDAMYWYRQDPGQGLRLIYYSQIVNDFQKGDIAEGYSVSREKKESFPLTVTSAQKNPTAFYLCASSIYPGTGGYTFGSGTRLTVV.